These 32 T cell receptor beta chains share one sample of origin, sequenced in a study of T cells in localized non-small cell lung cancer. Sequencing was performed with immunoSEQ multiplex PCR; in TCRdb, only in-frame clones are kept and a portion is missing. This table holds 20,000 to 25,000 clones, about 88% found once. The sample in question was peripheral blood, obtained before any cancer treatment. These receptors were taken from a man aged 40 to 69 with stage I lung adenocarcinoma.

The chain recombines TRBV5-8 with TRBJ2-4, with 7 bases fitting TRBD1. The CDR3 runs 15 residues. Germline-derived CDR1 and CDR2 are SGHTS and YDEGEE. V gave up 4 bases and J gave up 4 bases; unmatched junction bases: 8. The CDR3 region is CASSKGTDLKNIQYF. CDR3 DNA sequence: TGTGCCAGCAGCAAGGGGACAGACCTAAAAAACATTCAGTACTTC.

Written as DNA, the CDR3 is TGTGCCAGCTCACCTTTCGATAGCGGGAGGTTCTCCAATGAGCAGTTCTTC. The encoded protein is CASSPFDSGRFSNEQFF. The J gene is TRBJ2-1, the V gene TRBV18; 10 bases match TRBD2. Germline values: CDR1 KGHSH, CDR2 LQKENI. V dropped 3 bases and J dropped 6; count of bases not matched to a gene: 11. CDR3 length: 17 residues.

V gene TRBV28 combines with J gene TRBJ1-1; D gene ambiguous. The germline CDR1 and CDR2 sequences are MDHEN and SYDVKM. CDR3 length equals 12 residues. With 8 bases removed from V and 1 base from J, the gap between germline ends came to 8 bases. As DNA, the CDR3 is TGTGCCAGCCGGGAGACGAACACTGAAGCTTTCTTT. Encoded protein: CASRETNTEAFF.

V usage is TRBV19 and J usage is TRBJ2-2, with D hard to call. The CDR3 loop spans 16 amino acids. Trimming left V 3 bases short and J 4 bases short, with 15 bases between. The germline V gene has CDR1 LNHDA and CDR2 SQIVND (reference sequence). Here the CDR3 reads CASSMVSAPGTGELFF. The CDR3 DNA sequence: TGTGCCAGTAGTATGGTGTCGGCACCGGGCACCGGGGAGCTGTTTTTT.

V is TRBV7-3 and J is TRBJ2-5; the D is unclear. This CDR3 contains 14 residues. The germline V gene has CDR1 SGHTA and CDR2 FQGTGA. The V gene lost 0 bases and the J gene lost 5 bases, with 10 bases spanning the gap. CDR3: CASSLTSQTETQYF. DNA for the CDR3: TGTGCCAGCAGCTTAACGAGCCAGACGGAGACCCAGTACTTC.

This clone showed up just a few times. J is TRBJ2-1 and V is TRBV9; 7 nucleotides line up with TRBD2. The germline gives CDR1 SGDLS, CDR2 YYNGEE. CDR3 length: 14 residues. V trimming: 4 bases; J trimming: 7 bases; junction bases outside the gene matches: 8. The CDR3 here is CASSLRTSENEQFF. Here the CDR3 DNA reads TGTGCCAGCAGCCTTCGGACTAGTGAGAATGAGCAGTTCTTC.

V gene TRBV7-7 combines with J gene TRBJ2-3; 8 bases match TRBD2. Germline V gene sequence: CDR1 SSHAT, CDR2 FNYEAQ (reference sequence). The CDR3 has 15 amino acids. Losses at the gene ends were 5 bases for V and 6 bases for J; bases not matched to a gene: 10. As DNA, the CDR3 is TGTGCCAGCAGCCCACAGCGGGGGCCCTGGGATACGCAGTATTTT. It yields the protein CASSPQRGPWDTQYF.

Only one count was recorded for this clone. CDR3 nucleotide sequence: TGCGCCAGCAGCCAAGACACTAGCGGGAGCTCCTACGAGCAGTACTTC. As protein: CASSQDTSGSSYEQYF. J is TRBJ2-7 and V is TRBV4-3; 11 nucleotides agree with TRBD2. Germline trimming cut 0 bases from V and 0 bases from J; bases unmatched to any gene: 1. CDR1 is LGHNA and CDR2 is YSLEER in the germline V gene. CDR3 length: 16 amino acids.

V is TRBV28 and J is TRBJ1-1; D gene uncertain. Germline lookup yields CDR1 MDHEN and CDR2 SYDVKM. The CDR3 has 13 residues. Trimming took 5 bases from V and 0 from J, leaving 7 bases between them. This CDR3 reads CASSPALNTEAFF. The CDR3 DNA sequence: TGTGCCAGCAGTCCCGCCTTGAACACTGAAGCTTTCTTT.

This clone was picked up one time. This sequence joins TRBV18 and TRBJ1-5, with TRBD1 matching over 9 bases. The CDR3 consists of 14 residues. With V trimmed by 3 bases and J by 6 bases, 3 bases remained unmatched. Germline values: CDR1 KGHSH, CDR2 LQKENI. CDR3 protein: CASSPTGGLQPQHF. CDR3 nucleotides: TGTGCCAGCTCACCCACAGGGGGCCTTCAGCCCCAGCATTTT.

This clone is categorized as medium-sized. The chain couples TRBV11-2 to TRBJ2-7; 11 bases map to TRBD1. The CDR3 runs 15 residues. The germline V gene has CDR1 SGHAT and CDR2 FQNNGV. The junction had 3 bases not matched to a gene; V was cut back by 1 base and J by 4 bases. CDR3 bases: TGTGCCAGCAGCTTAGTCGGACAGGGGGCGTACGAGCAGTACTTC. It specifies CASSLVGQGAYEQYF.

The chain employs TRBV28 and TRBJ2-5; D call uncertain. Trimming removed 5 bases from V and 1 base from J, with 8 bases in between. The CDR3 runs 13 residues. Germline CDR1 MDHEN, CDR2 SYDVKM. For the CDR3, the DNA is TGTGCCAGCAGTCCAGACACCCAAGAGACCCAGTACTTC. Its protein product is CASSPDTQETQYF.

V usage is TRBV7-9 and J usage is TRBJ2-5; the D gene is possibly TRBD2 (5 bases). The CDR3 sequence is 14 residues long. CDR1 and CDR2 from the germline V gene are SEHNR and FQNEAQ (reference sequence). With 5 bases removed from V and 5 bases from J, the gap between germline ends came to 15 bases. DNA for the CDR3: TGTGCCAGCAGCCAAAGCAGCGGCGGCGAGACCCAGTACTTC. The encoded protein is CASSQSSGGETQYF.

On this clone: A read error may produce the germline difference seen at one junction end. The gene calls are TRBV6-5 and TRBJ2-3, with TRBD2 identical over 8 bases. The CDR3 length is 14 residues. Germline CDR1 and CDR2: MNHEY and SVGAGI. The CDR3 DNA follows: TGTGCCAGCAGTCCCCGGGGGGGCACCGATACGCAGTATTTT. Its translation: CASSPRGGTDTQYF.

The chain recombines TRBV4-1 with TRBJ1-2; D remains ambiguous. Per the germline V gene, CDR1 is MGHRA and CDR2 is YSYEKL. The length of the CDR3 is 13 residues. The V end was cut by 4 bases, the J end by 4 bases, with 10 bases between. In DNA, the CDR3 is TGCGCCAGCAGCCCCAGTTCTTTCTATGGCTACACCTTC. Amino acids: CASSPSSFYGYTF.

The J gene is TRBJ1-1, the V gene TRBV7-9; no clear D gene. V was clipped by 7 bases and J by 10 bases, with 16 bases between them. This CDR3 has 12 amino acids. Germline loops: CDR1 SEHNR, CDR2 FQNEAQ (reference sequence). CDR3 nucleotide sequence: TGTGCCAGCACCGATTTGGCCGCGGGAGCTTTCTTT. Translated, it gives CASTDLAAGAFF.

This clone was seen only a few times. This chain connects TRBV6-1 to TRBJ2-1; 10 bases agree with TRBD2. CDR3 size: 15 residues. The ends lost 3 bases at V and 3 bases at J; junction bases unmatched: 2. The germline gives CDR1 MNHNS, CDR2 SASEGT. The CDR3 region has the DNA TGTGCCAGCAGTGATGGACTAGCGGACTACAATGAGCAGTTCTTC. As protein: CASSDGLADYNEQFF.

The chain recombines TRBV10-1 with TRBJ1-2; 9 nucleotides line up with TRBD1. Trimming at V came to 0 bases and at J to 4 bases, leaving 6 bases not matched to a gene. Germline-derived CDR1 and CDR2 are WNHNN and SYGVQD (reference sequence). The CDR3 has 16 amino acids. The CDR3 DNA is TGCGCCAGCAGTGAGTCGAAAGACAGGGGGTTCTATGGCTACACCTTC. This gives the protein CASSESKDRGFYGYTF.

The sample holds a few counts of this clone. This chain joins TRBV5-1 and TRBJ2-5, with D possibly being TRBD1 or TRBD2 (6 bases each). V was clipped by 0 bases and J by 4 bases, with 16 bases between them. The CDR3 has 16 amino acids. Germline V CDR1 and CDR2: SGHRS, YFSETQ. In DNA, the CDR3 is TGCGCCAGCAGCTTGGCCCCTCCAGGAGGGGGAGAGACCCAGTACTTC. This gives the protein CASSLAPPGGGETQYF. Combining the CDR3 with reference TRBV5-1 and TRBJ2-5 gives the whole variable domain KAGVTQTPRYLIKTRGQQVTLSCSPISGHRSVSWYQQTPGQGLQFLFEYFSETQRNKGNFPGRFSGRQFSNSRSEMNVSTLELGDSALYLCASSLAPPGGGETQYFGPGTRLLVL.

This chain joins TRBV7-9 and TRBJ2-2; D possibly corresponds to TRBD1 (5 bases). The CDR3 consists of 16 residues. Looked up from germline, CDR1 is SEHNR and CDR2 is FQNEAQ (reference sequence). Trimming shortened V by 4 bases and J by 5 bases, and 17 bases separated the two germline ends. CDR3 sequence (DNA): TGTGCCAGCAGCTCCTGGGGCGTGGGGCTTACCGGGGAGCTGTTTTTT. This gives the protein CASSSWGVGLTGELFF.

The chain joins TRBV28 to TRBJ2-7, with 10 nucleotides matching TRBD1. Trimming at V came to 5 bases and at J to 1 base, leaving 2 bases not matched to a gene. The V gene's germline CDR1 is MDHEN and CDR2 SYDVKM. The CDR3 has 14 residues. CDR3 in DNA: TGTGCCAGCAGTCGGGACAGGGGATCCTACGAGCAGTACTTC. This translates into CASSRDRGSYEQYF.

This clone has a handful of counts. The V and J genes are TRBV2 and TRBJ2-4; a weak D match, TRBD2 (6 bases). The CDR3 is 18 residues long. Deletions cut 1 base from V and 0 bases from J, with 16 bases between. Germline CDR1 reads SNHLY; CDR2 reads FYNNEI. The CDR3 sequence is CASSEVTSAGRAKNIQYF. The CDR3 DNA sequence: TGTGCCAGCAGTGAAGTCACCAGCGCGGGAAGAGCCAAAAACATTCAGTACTTC.

The chain employs TRBV7-2 and TRBJ2-5; D is ambiguous. CDR1 SGHTA and CDR2 FQGNSA come from the germline V gene. V was trimmed by 7 bases and J by 4 bases, leaving 13 bases between them. The CDR3 consists of 13 residues. The CDR3 DNA reads TGTGCCAGCACCTGGACGCCCTTAGAGACCCAGTACTTC. Protein product: CASTWTPLETQYF.

The genes are TRBV5-1 and TRBJ2-2, with 8 bases that match TRBD1. CDR3 length: 16 residues. Per germline, CDR1 SGHRS and CDR2 YFSETQ. The junction had 8 bases not matched to a gene; V was cut back by 6 bases and J by 1 base. CDR3 region: CASTGWGTGNTGELFF. CDR3 in DNA: TGCGCCAGCACCGGATGGGGGACAGGGAACACCGGGGAGCTGTTTTTT. The full variable domain, its missing parts supplied by reference TRBV5-1 and TRBJ2-2, is KAGVTQTPRYLIKTRGQQVTLSCSPISGHRSVSWYQQTPGQGLQFLFEYFSETQRNKGNFPGRFSGRQFSNSRSEMNVSTLELGDSALYLCASTGWGTGNTGELFFGEGSRLTVL.

The V call is TRBV28, the J call TRBJ1-4; a possible D gene is TRBD1 (6 bases). V was trimmed by 6 bases and J by 7 bases, leaving 18 bases between them. This CDR3 spans 15 amino acids. Looked up from germline, CDR1 is MDHEN and CDR2 is SYDVKM. CDR3 nucleotides: TGTGCCAGCAGCCTCAATTCAGGGGTGTCTGAAAAACTGTTTTTT. Translation gives CASSLNSGVSEKLFF.

The CDR3 protein is CASSRLDRDYGYTF. The CDR3 DNA follows: TGCGCCAGCAGCCGATTGGACAGGGACTATGGCTACACCTTC. The rearrangement joins TRBV4-1 to TRBJ1-2; 8 bases align to TRBD1. Germline V gives CDR1 MGHRA, CDR2 YSYEKL. The CDR3 is 14 amino acids. V trimming: 4 bases; J trimming: 3 bases; junction bases outside the gene matches: 4.

The V and J genes are TRBV28 and TRBJ1-2, with a weak D call TRBD1 (6 bases). V was clipped by 6 bases and J by 4 bases, with 15 bases between them. Germline CDR1 is MDHEN and CDR2 is SYDVKM. This CDR3 contains 14 residues. The CDR3 nucleotides are TGTGCCAGCAGACCCTCCAACAGGGCCTATGGCTACACCTTC. Its protein is CASRPSNRAYGYTF.

This chain links TRBV4-1 with TRBJ2-2, with 9 positions matching TRBD1. V lost 1 base to trimming and J lost 4 bases; unmatched junction nucleotides: 7. The CDR3 consists of 17 residues. Germline V gene sequence: CDR1 MGHRA, CDR2 YSYEKL. CDR3 sequence (DNA): TGCGCCAGCAGCCAAGCCCCGGGACAGGGTGTCACCGGGGAGCTGTTTTTT. Translated, it gives CASSQAPGQGVTGELFF.

This chain links TRBV7-8 with TRBJ2-7; D might be TRBD2 (5 bases). CDR3 length equals 14 residues. Trimming pared 2 bases from V and 3 bases from J, leaving 11 bases between. Per germline, CDR1 SGHVS and CDR2 FQNEAQ. The CDR3 DNA follows: TGTGCCAGCAGCTTAAATAATCGGGGCTACGAGCAGTACTTC. Its protein is CASSLNNRGYEQYF.

The chain has TRBV19 and TRBJ1-1; 9 bases fit TRBD1. This CDR3 has 14 amino acids. V shed 2 bases and J 11 bases; nucleotides not matched to a gene: 9. Germline CDR1 reads LNHDA; CDR2 reads SQIVND (reference sequence). CDR3 sequence: CASSITTGGNTAFF. The CDR3 DNA sequence: TGTGCCAGTAGTATAACAACAGGGGGCAATACTGCTTTCTTT.

This rearrangement joins TRBV5-5 to TRBJ1-5, with TRBD1 matching over 11 bases. J gave up 4 bases and V 2 bases, and 5 bases lay outside the gene matches. Germline V gene sequence: CDR1 SGHKS, CDR2 YYEKEE (reference sequence). The CDR3 runs 16 residues. CDR3 sequence reads: CASSLGQGAWNQPQHF. The CDR3 DNA follows: TGTGCCAGCAGCTTAGGACAGGGGGCCTGGAATCAGCCCCAGCATTTT. The complete variable domain, with remaining parts taken from reference TRBV5-5 and TRBJ1-5, reads DAGVTQSPTHLIKTRGQQVTLRCSPISGHKSVSWYQQVLGQGPQFIFQYYEKEERGRGNFPDRFSARQFPNYSSELNVNALLLGDSALYLCASSLGQGAWNQPQHFGDGTRLSIL.

The chain is built from TRBV5-1 and TRBJ2-7; 7 nucleotides agree with TRBD2. CDR3 length: 16 residues. The V gene's germline CDR1 is SGHRS and CDR2 YFSETQ. J lost 3 bases, V lost 1 base, and 10 bases had no gene match. CDR3 DNA: TGCGCCAGCAGCTTGATTTTCGGTGGCGGGGGCTACGAGCAGTACTTC. Translation: CASSLIFGGGGYEQYF.